This TCR beta chain was retrieved from a study of cytomegalovirus exposure and HLA in healthy donors. Amplification used 60 Vbeta primers and 13 Jbeta primers. Data came from immunoSEQ multiplex PCR; TCRdb stores just in-frame clones and leaves some out. The sample holds about 160,000 clones; 75% to 90% are singletons and the top ten take approximately 2%. V was trimmed by 5 bases and J by 5 bases, leaving 9 bases between them. Looked up from germline, CDR1 is SGHAT and CDR2 is FQNNGV. The CDR3 covers 12 residues. The V and J genes are TRBV11-2 and TRBJ2-5; D is unresolved. Sequencing used PBMCs. This TCR came from a woman in her late teens or twenties in good health and CMV-seronegative. CDR3 sequence (DNA): TGTGCCAGCAGCGGAGACGGGGAGACCCAGTACTTC. Encoded protein: CASSGDGETQYF.